This T cell receptor beta chain was identified in a study of blood T cells in healthy people across ages. General study findings and limits: Unsorted PBMCs prevented conclusive naive versus antigen-experienced comparison. When one million T cells were used, diversity estimates were thought to be underestimates.

Germline V lookup: CDR1 SGHTA, CDR2 FQGNSA. Trimming left V 3 bases short and J 4 bases short, with 8 bases between. CDR3 length: 13 residues. As regards this clonotype: Its cognate antigen is unknown.

Primed by a sample-barcoded 5' primer and a J-beta primer mix, a second PCR proceeded for 7 to 11 cycles. Via MiXCR, TCRdb re-called the 5' RACE reads, giving one row per CDR3 protein. In the table there are some 670,000 distinct CDR3 sequences, under 65% of which are singletons. The sample, about 9.2 milliliters of peripheral blood, was drawn from each donor. Specimen: blood. The clonotype comes from a woman of 80 years or more in good health. This chain uses TRBV7-2 with TRBJ2-3; tentatively, D is TRBD1 or TRBD2 (5 bases each). CDR3 DNA sequence: TGTGCCAGCAGCTTTGTGGGGGCAGATACGCAGTATTTT. This encodes CASSFVGADTQYF.